The 9 T cell receptor beta chains presented below share a single source sample, sequenced in a study of blood T cell repertoires in COVID-19. Produced via immunoSEQ multiplex PCR; TCRdb's table is partial and in-frame only. The table has fewer than 200,000 clones, approximately 84% seen once. The sequencing sample was made of PBMCs or T cells enriched from blood (not recorded which). The source of these receptors is a woman in her thirties or forties with acute COVID-19.

J is TRBJ1-1 and V is TRBV6-5, with D perhaps TRBD1 (5 bases). The CDR3 covers 13 residues. V lost 5 bases and J 2 bases, leaving 9 bases between the germline ends. CDR1 and CDR2 from the germline V gene are MNHEY and SVGAGI. The CDR3 sequence: CASSSDRNTEAFF. As DNA, the CDR3 is TGTGCCAGCAGTAGTGACAGAAACACTGAAGCTTTCTTT.

The V and J genes are TRBV19 and TRBJ2-2, with 7 bases aligning to TRBD1. J was trimmed by 5 bases and V by 4 bases; bases with no gene match: 4. CDR1 and CDR2 (germline): LNHDA, SQIVND (reference sequence). The CDR3 contains 14 residues. Here the CDR3 reads CASSTHRGTGELFF. CDR3 DNA sequence: TGTGCCAGTAGTACCCACAGGGGAACCGGGGAGCTGTTTTTT. Supplemented by reference TRBV19 and TRBJ2-2, the full variable domain reads DGGITQSPKYLFRKEGQNVTLSCEQNLNHDAMYWYRQDPGQGLRLIYYSQIVNDFQKGDIAEGYSVSREKKESFPLTVTSAQKNPTAFYLCASSTHRGTGELFFGEGSRLTVL.

This clone came up a few times. The CDR3 DNA sequence: TGCGCCAGCAGCCCGGGAGTTGGAGCCAAAAACATTCAGTACTTC. Encoded protein: CASSPGVGAKNIQYF. The rearrangement joins TRBV5-1 to TRBJ2-4; D perhaps matches TRBD2 (6 bases). This CDR3 is 15 amino acids long. Germline assignment: CDR1 SGHRS and CDR2 YFSETQ. Trimming left V 4 bases short and J 0 bases short, with 11 bases between.

The CDR3, as DNA: TGTGCCAGCAGCCAAGATCAGGGGTACACAGATACGCAGTATTTT. Residues: CASSQDQGYTDTQYF. The chain links TRBV3-1 (or the pseudogene TRBV3-2) to TRBJ2-3; TRBD1 might be the D (6 bases). The V gene's germline CDR1 is LGHDT and CDR2 YNNKEL (reference sequence). The CDR3 runs 15 residues. V was pared by 0 bases and J by 2 bases, with 9 bases between.

The CDR3 sequence: CASSWGLAGDTQYF. CDR3 DNA: TGTGCCAGTAGTTGGGGACTAGCGGGAGATACGCAGTATTTT. The genes are TRBV19 and TRBJ2-3, with 12 bases that match TRBD2. The CDR3 is 14 residues long. V lost 5 bases, J lost 5 bases, and 2 bases stayed unmatched. The germline gives CDR1 LNHDA, CDR2 SQIVND (reference sequence).

This chain uses TRBV29-1 with TRBJ2-1, with TRBD2 identical over 8 bases. Germline values: CDR1 SQVTM, CDR2 ANQGSEA. J lost 9 bases, V lost 1 base, and 11 bases had no gene match. CDR3 size: 15 residues. The CDR3 bases are TGCAGCGTTGAAGGAATGGGACTAGGAGTCGGTGAGCAGTTCTTC. This translates into CSVEGMGLGVGEQFF.

This clone has more than one count but fewer than ten. The chain is built from TRBV5-4 and TRBJ2-7; 7 nucleotides match TRBD2. This CDR3 contains 14 residues. CDR1 SGHNT and CDR2 YYREEE come from the germline V gene (reference sequence). The junction had 10 bases not matched to a gene; V was cut back by 4 bases and J by 6 bases. CDR3 DNA sequence: TGTGCCAGCAGCCCCAGCGGGACCCCTAGCGAGCAGTACTTC. The encoded protein is CASSPSGTPSEQYF.

This chain connects TRBV11-2 to TRBJ2-3, with D tentatively TRBD1 (5 bases). Germline CDR1 reads SGHAT; CDR2 reads FQNNGV. This CDR3 region has 15 residues. V was pared by 4 bases and J by 4 bases, with 15 bases between. CDR3 amino acids: CASSSPLVRADTQYF. The CDR3, as DNA: TGTGCCAGCAGCTCACCATTGGTCAGGGCAGATACGCAGTATTTT.

The genes are TRBV29-1 and TRBJ2-1, with a weak D call TRBD1 (5 bases). V shed 0 bases and J shed 16 bases, with 16 bases lying between them. This CDR3 comprises 12 residues. Germline values: CDR1 SQVTM, CDR2 ANQGSEA. CDR3 sequence (DNA): TGCAGCGTTGAAGAAACCGGGCCACAGGTCTTCTTC. Translating gives CSVEETGPQVFF.